This entry is about one T cell receptor beta chain. The antigen is not known. The study ran its PCR with 60 Vbeta and 13 Jbeta primers. Method: immunoSEQ multiplex PCR; TCRdb's copy keeps in-frame clones and lacks some. This sample has 150,000 to 170,000 clones, with approximately 72% found just once. This specimen comes from a study of cytomegalovirus exposure and HLA in healthy donors. Overall study results and limits: Later on, analysis showed that most CMV-associated TCR beta chains appeared to be HLA-restricted. Within an earlier analysis, most TCR beta V segments proved productive either about 90% or about 30% of the time. Reportedly, TCR beta sequences accurately predicted HLA-A and HLA-B alleles in most subjects. One variant, a missense change in DCLRE1C, was linked in a later analysis to TCR beta V- and J-gene trimming.

The germline V gene has CDR1 SNHLY and CDR2 FYNNEI. V lost 8 bases to trimming and J lost 6 bases; unmatched junction nucleotides: 6. The CDR3 consists of 13 residues. The sample comprised PBMCs. The V call is TRBV2, the J call TRBJ2-7, with TRBD1 identical over 11 bases. This sequence originates from a man younger than 30 in good health and CMV-seronegative. Here the CDR3 reads CASRTGGSAEQYF. The CDR3 nucleotides are TGTGCCAGCCGGACAGGGGGCTCGGCCGAGCAGTACTTC.